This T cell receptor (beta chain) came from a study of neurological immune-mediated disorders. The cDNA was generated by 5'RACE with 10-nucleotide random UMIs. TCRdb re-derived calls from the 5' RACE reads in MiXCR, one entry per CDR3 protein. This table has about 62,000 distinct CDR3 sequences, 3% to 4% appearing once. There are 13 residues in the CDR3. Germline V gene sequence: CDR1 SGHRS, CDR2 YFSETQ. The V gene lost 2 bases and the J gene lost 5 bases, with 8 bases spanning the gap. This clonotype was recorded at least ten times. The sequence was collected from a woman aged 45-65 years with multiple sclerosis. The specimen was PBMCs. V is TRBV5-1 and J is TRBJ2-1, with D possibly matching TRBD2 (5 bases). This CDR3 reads CASSFSGDNEQFF. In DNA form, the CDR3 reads TGCGCCAGCAGCTTTTCCGGGGACAATGAGCAGTTCTTC.